Detailed here is one TCR beta chain. Its antigen is undetermined. CDR1 and CDR2 from the germline V gene are MNHEY and SVGAGI. The CDR3 contains 14 residues. The germline V and J ends were trimmed by 0 bases and 7 bases, with 10 bases remaining between them. The treatment was: oral pan-JAK inhibitor, 5-10 mg twice daily. Separation by sorting yielded CD4+ and CD8+ T cells from PBMCs. The sample belongs to a study of CD8+ T cells in alopecia areata. cDNA serving as the sequencing template came from extracted, reverse transcribed RNA. Sequencing used immunoSEQ multiplex PCR; TCRdb keeps in-frame clones, though not all of them. The table has 250,000 to 350,000 clones, 60% seen once. General study findings and limits: On tofacitinib, scalp clonality and expanded CD8+ clones among top 100 fell significantly. Whether baseline CD8+ expansion is linked to response remains uncertain, given a single nonresponder.

The chain carries TRBV6-5 and TRBJ1-5; D may be TRBD1 (5 bases). The specimen comprised CD4+ T cells sorted from blood, sampled at roughly week 53, from a patient treated with tofacitinib. The sequence derives from a human donor with alopecia areata. As DNA, the CDR3 is TGTGCCAGCAGTTACTCGGGGGTAGGCCAGCCCCAGCATTTT. This translates into CASSYSGVGQPQHF.